Described below is a single T cell receptor beta chain sequence and its context. V lost 6 bases, J lost 1 base, and 5 bases stayed unmatched. The V gene's germline CDR1 is SQVTM and CDR2 ANQGSEA. The CDR3 runs to 15 residues. This record comes from a study of blood T cell repertoires in COVID-19. Study-level information: Samples came from the United States, Italy and Spain, spanning acute and convalescent COVID-19. Sample material is recorded as cDNA or gDNA derived from T cells, B-cell-depleted T cells, or PBMCs.

Seattle patients were enrolled while actively infected and followed longitudinally. In the original workflow: Nucleated cell counts were estimated from reference gene primer amplification. Data came from immunoSEQ multiplex PCR; TCRdb stores just in-frame clones and leaves some out. D and trimming come from the DNA, and the V and J calls and clone size come from that table. The table includes around 290,000 clones, 91% detected once. Sequencing used peripheral blood. The chain employs TRBV29-1 and TRBJ2-3; TRBD2 aligns across 12 bases. This clonotype was obtained from a woman in her 30s with COVID-19, enrolled during active disease. The CDR3 spells CSVLGLAGRTDTQYF. CDR3 in DNA: TGCAGCGTCCTCGGACTAGCGGGACGCACAGATACGCAGTATTTT.